This T cell receptor beta chain was recovered during a study of blood T cell repertoires in COVID-19. The assay was immunoSEQ multiplex PCR, and TCRdb's table has in-frame clones only and misses some. The sample lists about 210,000 clones, roughly nine tenths occurring once. Trimming left V 2 bases short and J 5 bases short, with 12 bases between. The CDR3 is made up of 14 amino acids. CDR1 and CDR2 (germline): MNHNS, SASEGT. Sequenced: peripheral blood. The TCR comes from a man in his thirties or forties with acute or convalescent COVID-19. The chain joins TRBV6-1 to TRBJ2-5, with D possibly TRBD2 on 6 matching bases. CDR3 sequence reads: CASSELGGGETQYF. CDR3 nucleotides: TGTGCCAGCAGTGAATTGGGAGGTGGGGAGACCCAGTACTTC.